The source of this T cell receptor (beta chain) is a study of T cell responses to AZD1222 COVID-19 vaccine. TCRdb's copy holds only in-frame clones and misses some; the assay was immunoSEQ multiplex PCR. The table lists over 100,000 clones, 85% of them singletons. The germline V gene encodes CDR1 SGDLS and CDR2 YYNGEE. With 0 bases clipped from V and 4 bases from J, the junction kept 4 bases outside the gene matches. The CDR3 sequence is 15 residues long. Sequencing used peripheral blood, obtained 28 days after the second dose of the MenACWY control vaccine. This rearrangement joins TRBV9 to TRBJ2-3, with 8 bases lining up with TRBD1. The sequence came from an adult who received the MenACWY meningococcal vaccine as a control. The CDR3 DNA follows: TGTGCCAGCAGCGTAGTTCAGGGGGCCCCAGATACGCAGTATTTT. Its translation: CASSVVQGAPDTQYF.